This T cell receptor beta chain was identified during a study of blood T cell repertoires in COVID-19. Background on the study: Acute and convalescent COVID-19 samples came from the United States, Italy and Spain. The cDNA or gDNA used as material had been derived from T cells, B-cell-depleted T cells, or PBMCs.

V lost 2 bases, J lost 1 base, and 11 bases lay in between. This CDR3 has 15 residues. CDR1 and CDR2 (germline): KGHSH, LQKENI. Per the original methods: Reference gene primer amplification gave nucleated cell count estimates. This table comes from immunoSEQ multiplex PCR, and its TCRdb copy is limited to in-frame clones, with some not included. V, J and clone size derive from that table, while D and trimming were established from the DNA sequence. The data contain around 300,000 clones, around nine tenths of them seen just once; the ten biggest clones take up 0.85% to 1%. This clone was recorded a few times.

The clonotype was recovered from a woman between 40 and 50 years old who had recovered from COVID-19. The chain is built from TRBV18 and TRBJ1-1; D unclear. Sequenced: peripheral blood. The DNA of the CDR3 is TGTGCCAGCTCACCAGGGAGGGAGGGGAACACTGAAGCTTTCTTT. Its protein product is CASSPGREGNTEAFF.